Following are 18 T cell receptor beta chains from one sample sequenced in a study of blood T cell repertoires in COVID-19. TCRdb's copy holds only in-frame clones and misses some; the assay was immunoSEQ multiplex PCR. The sample shows about 270,000 clones, approximately 84% of them seen only once. The sequenced sample consisted of peripheral blood. The receptors were sampled from a human donor with COVID-19, enrolled during active disease. The donor label of this sample is uncertain.

The V and J genes are TRBV19 and TRBJ2-5; D is uncertain. V dropped 3 bases and J dropped 3 bases, with 8 bases sitting between them. From germline, CDR1 is LNHDA and CDR2 SQIVND (reference sequence). The CDR3 spans 13 residues. The CDR3 here is CASSIAGKETQYF. In DNA, the CDR3 is TGTGCCAGTAGTATCGCAGGAAAAGAGACCCAGTACTTC.

The V gene is TRBV27, the J gene TRBJ1-1, with D uncertain. Germline CDR1 is MNHEY and CDR2 is SMNVEV (reference sequence). Trimming cost V 8 bases and J 3 bases, with 7 bases left between them. CDR3 length equals 11 residues. CDR3 residues: CASHSYTEAFF. DNA of the CDR3: TGTGCCAGCCACAGTTACACTGAAGCTTTCTTT.

The J gene is TRBJ2-3, the V gene TRBV7-2, with 10 bases identical to TRBD1. Germline CDR1 SGHTA, CDR2 FQGNSA. The CDR3 is 15 residues long. V gave up 5 bases and J gave up 5 bases; unmatched junction bases: 7. CDR3 in DNA: TGTGCCAGCAGCCCGGGGACAGGGGAAGGAGATACGCAGTATTTT. The encoded protein is CASSPGTGEGDTQYF. The full variable domain, completed using reference TRBV7-2 and TRBJ2-3, is GAGVSQSPSNKVTEKGKDVELRCDPISGHTALYWYRQSLGQGLEFLIYFQGNSAPDKSGLPSDRFSAERTGGSVSTLTIQRTQQEDSAVYLCASSPGTGEGDTQYFGPGTRLTVL.

The gene calls are TRBV27 and TRBJ2-6, with D maybe TRBD2 (5 bases). Germline V gene sequence: CDR1 MNHEY, CDR2 SMNVEV (reference sequence). Trimming took off 2 bases at V and 3 bases at J, with 20 bases between the two ends. The CDR3 totals 19 residues. DNA for the CDR3: TGTGCCAGCAGTTTAACGCCGATACATCGGGGAAATGGGGCCAACGTCCTGACTTTC. Translating gives CASSLTPIHRGNGANVLTF. The whole variable domain, filled in from reference TRBV27 and TRBJ2-6, reads EAQVTQNPRYLITVTGKKLTVTCSQNMNHEYMSWYRQDPGLGLRQIYYSMNVEVTDKGDVPEGYKVSRKEKRNFPLILESPSPNQTSLYFCASSLTPIHRGNGANVLTFGAGSRLTVL.

The J gene is TRBJ2-5, the V gene TRBV7-9, with D tentatively TRBD2 (6 bases). Germline CDR1 and CDR2: SEHNR and FQNEAQ (reference sequence). This CDR3 has 16 amino acids. The V and J ends lost 0 bases and 2 bases respectively, with 13 bases between them. The CDR3 DNA is TGTGCCAGCAGCTTAGCGGGGTCTAGCGTTCAAGAGACCCAGTACTTC. Residues: CASSLAGSSVQETQYF.

The V call is TRBV5-1, the J call TRBJ2-1, with D maybe TRBD1 (6 bases). V dropped 4 bases and J dropped 6 bases, with 17 bases sitting between them. The germline CDR1 and CDR2 sequences are SGHRS and YFSETQ. This CDR3 is 15 amino acids long. The CDR3 loop is CASSTGDTLGNEQFF. The CDR3 bases are TGCGCCAGCAGCACCGGGGACACCCTGGGCAATGAGCAGTTCTTC.

Comments on this clone: This sequence may be a read error, since a much larger clone differs from it by one base. The sample holds other DNA sequences that translate to the same CDR3. The chain is built from TRBV27 and TRBJ1-1; 7 bases map to TRBD1. The CDR3 has 12 residues. Looked up from germline, CDR1 is MNHEY and CDR2 is SMNVEV (reference sequence). After removal of 3 bases from V and 5 bases from J, the junction contained 0 bases not matched to a gene. This chain's CDR3 is CASSFRGTEAFF. The CDR3 nucleotides are TGTGCCAGCAGTTTCAGGGGGACTGAAGCTTTCTTT.

This chain uses TRBV28 with TRBJ1-2; 8 bases match TRBD1. This CDR3 has 16 residues. Germline V CDR1 and CDR2: MDHEN, SYDVKM. V was clipped by 5 bases and J by 5 bases; unmatched bases: 13. The CDR3 is CASSGQGQGGWYGYTF. The CDR3 region has the DNA TGTGCCAGCAGTGGACAGGGCCAAGGGGGTTGGTATGGCTACACCTTC.

The V gene is TRBV7-2, the J gene TRBJ2-7; the D is unclear. This CDR3 is built from 11 residues. The germline V gene has CDR1 SGHTA and CDR2 FQGNSA. Trimming shortened V by 5 bases and J by 5 bases, and 7 bases separated the two germline ends. The CDR3 region has the DNA TGTGCCAGCAGCGTTCTCGACGAGCAGTACTTC. Translation gives CASSVLDEQYF. The full variable domain, its missing parts supplied by reference TRBV7-2 and TRBJ2-7, is GAGVSQSPSNKVTEKGKDVELRCDPISGHTALYWYRQSLGQGLEFLIYFQGNSAPDKSGLPSDRFSAERTGGSVSTLTIQRTQQEDSAVYLCASSVLDEQYFGPGTRLTVT.

Regarding this clone: Other DNA sequences in the same sample also yield this CDR3. CDR3 region: CASSLGGGLEAFF. The DNA for the CDR3 is TGTGCCAGCAGCTTAGGCGGTGGCCTTGAAGCTTTCTTT. The chain recombines TRBV11-2 with TRBJ1-1, with D uncertain. Germline-derived CDR1 and CDR2 are SGHAT and FQNNGV. The V gene lost 1 base and the J gene lost 7 bases, with 10 bases spanning the gap. This CDR3 has 13 amino acids.

This chain links TRBV3-1 (or the pseudogene TRBV3-2) with TRBJ2-7; TRBD1 matches 7 bases. CDR1 is LGHDT, CDR2 YNNKEL, per germline (reference sequence). V trimming: 5 bases; J trimming: 9 bases; junction bases outside the gene matches: 10. CDR3 length: 13 amino acids. CDR3 region: CASSEGRGIGQYF. CDR3 DNA: TGTGCCAGCAGCGAGGGCAGGGGGATAGGGCAGTACTTC.

This sequence joins TRBV19 and TRBJ1-2; a possible D gene is TRBD1 (6 bases). The CDR3 is 13 amino acids. Trimming removed 5 bases at V and 7 bases at J, with 14 bases between. Germline CDR1 and CDR2: LNHDA and SQIVND (reference sequence). In DNA form, the CDR3 reads TGTGCCAGTAGTGCCCGACAGGATGGTGGCTACACCTTC. The encoded protein is CASSARQDGGYTF.

This clone was seen a handful of times. The V call is TRBV6-2 or TRBV6-3, the J call TRBJ2-7; 7 nucleotides line up with TRBD1. The CDR3 contains 16 residues. Germline V CDR1 and CDR2: MNHEY, SVGEGT. Unmatched junction bases numbered 13, after V lost 5 bases and J lost 3 bases. The chain's CDR3 is CASSPRQGVSNYEQYF. In nucleotides, the CDR3 is TGTGCCAGCAGTCCGAGACAGGGAGTATCGAACTACGAGCAGTACTTC.

The chain joins TRBV7-3 to TRBJ2-4, with D possibly matching TRBD2 (5 bases). V was shortened by 11 bases and J by 0 bases, with 17 bases between the two germline ends. Per the germline V gene, CDR1 is SGHTA and CDR2 is FQGTGA. This CDR3 comprises 15 residues. The CDR3 nucleotides are TGTGCCCGCACCGAGGACTCACTAGCCAAAAACATTCAGTACTTC. It encodes CARTEDSLAKNIQYF.

This chain uses TRBV13 with TRBJ1-1, with a possible D match to TRBD1 (5 bases). Trimming took off 6 bases at V and 1 base at J, with 9 bases between the two ends. Per germline, CDR1 PRHDT and CDR2 FYEKMQ (reference sequence). The CDR3 sequence is 13 residues long. CDR3: CASSGGGNTEAFF. For the CDR3, the DNA is TGTGCCAGCAGTGGGGGAGGGAACACTGAAGCTTTCTTT.

The genes are TRBV27 and TRBJ2-7; TRBD2 might be the D (6 bases). With 1 base removed from V and 0 bases from J, the gap between germline ends came to 7 bases. The CDR3 sequence is 14 residues long. Germline CDR1 reads MNHEY; CDR2 reads SMNVEV (reference sequence). Here the CDR3 reads CASSLYGSSYEQYF. CDR3 sequence (DNA): TGTGCCAGCAGTTTATACGGGAGCTCCTACGAGCAGTACTTC.

This clone has a handful of counts. The V call is TRBV7-8, the J call TRBJ1-2, with D tentatively TRBD1 (6 bases). The germline V gene has CDR1 SGHVS and CDR2 FQNEAQ. The V end was cut by 2 bases, the J end by 2 bases, with 15 bases between. There are 16 residues in the CDR3. CDR3 DNA sequence: TGTGCCAGCAGCTTAAGTCGGGGGGGCGCGAACTATGGCTACACCTTC. Translated, it gives CASSLSRGGANYGYTF.

This chain uses TRBV19 with TRBJ2-2; tentatively, D is TRBD2 (5 bases). Germline V CDR1 and CDR2: LNHDA, SQIVND (reference sequence). CDR3 length: 15 residues. Trimming removed 2 bases from V and 1 base from J, with 8 bases in between. The CDR3 nucleotides are TGTGCCAGTAGTATAAACGAGGGGAACACCGGGGAGCTGTTTTTT. It codes for CASSINEGNTGELFF. Complete variable domain (other parts from reference TRBV19 and TRBJ2-2): DGGITQSPKYLFRKEGQNVTLSCEQNLNHDAMYWYRQDPGQGLRLIYYSQIVNDFQKGDIAEGYSVSREKKESFPLTVTSAQKNPTAFYLCASSINEGNTGELFFGEGSRLTVL.